This TCR beta chain was profiled in a study of T cell responses to AZD1222 COVID-19 vaccine. Data came from immunoSEQ multiplex PCR; TCRdb stores just in-frame clones and leaves some out. The table has 100,000 or so clones, around 90% seen once; the top ten hold around 3.2%. The CDR3 contains 14 residues. The V and J ends lost 2 bases and 0 bases respectively, with 5 bases between them. Germline-derived CDR1 and CDR2 are SGHAT and FQNNGV. The receptor was isolated from an adult in good health. This sample comprised peripheral blood, obtained on day 0 of AZD1222 vaccination. The chain uses TRBV11-2 and TRBJ2-1; D is unresolved. CDR3 in DNA: TGTGCCAGCAGCTTAAGGGACTCCTACAATGAGCAGTTCTTC. Its protein is CASSLRDSYNEQFF.